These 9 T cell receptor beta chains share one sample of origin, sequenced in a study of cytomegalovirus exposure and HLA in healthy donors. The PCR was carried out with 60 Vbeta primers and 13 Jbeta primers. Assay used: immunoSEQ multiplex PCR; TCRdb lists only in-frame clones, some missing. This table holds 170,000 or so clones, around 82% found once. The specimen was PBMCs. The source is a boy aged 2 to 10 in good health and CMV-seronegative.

The CDR3 loop reads CASSPGQGPYEQYF. CDR3 sequence (DNA): TGTGCCAGTAGTCCGGGACAGGGACCTTACGAGCAGTACTTC. This chain joins TRBV19 and TRBJ2-7, with 9 bases matching TRBD1. CDR3 size: 14 residues. Germline CDR1 and CDR2: LNHDA and SQIVND (reference sequence). Losses at the gene ends were 5 bases for V and 4 bases for J; bases not matched to a gene: 6.

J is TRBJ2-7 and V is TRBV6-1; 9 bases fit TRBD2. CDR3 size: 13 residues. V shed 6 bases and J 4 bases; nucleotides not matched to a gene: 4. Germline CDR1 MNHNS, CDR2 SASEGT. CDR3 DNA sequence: TGTGCCAGCAGGGTAGCGGGAGAGTACGAGCAGTACTTC. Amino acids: CASRVAGEYEQYF.

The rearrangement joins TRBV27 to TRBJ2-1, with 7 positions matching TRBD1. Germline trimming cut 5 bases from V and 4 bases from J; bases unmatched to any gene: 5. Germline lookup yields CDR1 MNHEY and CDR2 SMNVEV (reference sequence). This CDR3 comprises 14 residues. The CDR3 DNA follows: TGTGCCAGCAGTATCTCGACAGGGTACAATGAGCAGTTCTTC. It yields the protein CASSISTGYNEQFF.

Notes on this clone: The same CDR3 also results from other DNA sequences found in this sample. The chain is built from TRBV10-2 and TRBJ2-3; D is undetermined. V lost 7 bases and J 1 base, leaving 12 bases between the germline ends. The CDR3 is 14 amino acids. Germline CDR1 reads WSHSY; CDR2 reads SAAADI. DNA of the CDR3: TGCGCCAGCACCAAATACCGGGGCACAGATACGCAGTATTTT. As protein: CASTKYRGTDTQYF.

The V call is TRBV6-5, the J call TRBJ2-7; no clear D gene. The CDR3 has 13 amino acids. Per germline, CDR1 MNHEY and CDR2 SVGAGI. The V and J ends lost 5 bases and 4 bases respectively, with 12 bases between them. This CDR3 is CASSHPPSYEQYF. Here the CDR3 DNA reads TGTGCCAGCAGTCACCCTCCGAGTTACGAGCAGTACTTC.

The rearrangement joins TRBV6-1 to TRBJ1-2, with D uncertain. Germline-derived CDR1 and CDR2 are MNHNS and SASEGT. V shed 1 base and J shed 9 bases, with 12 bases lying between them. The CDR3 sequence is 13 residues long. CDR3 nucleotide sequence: TGTGCCAGCAGTGAAGGGAGGCAGTTTCGCTACACCTTC. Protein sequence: CASSEGRQFRYTF.

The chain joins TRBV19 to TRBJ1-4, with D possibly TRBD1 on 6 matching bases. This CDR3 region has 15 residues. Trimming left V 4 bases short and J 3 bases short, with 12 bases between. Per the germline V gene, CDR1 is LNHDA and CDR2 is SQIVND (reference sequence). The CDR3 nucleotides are TGTGCCAGTAGTAGCCAGACAGGTGCTAATGAAAAACTGTTTTTT. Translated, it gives CASSSQTGANEKLFF.

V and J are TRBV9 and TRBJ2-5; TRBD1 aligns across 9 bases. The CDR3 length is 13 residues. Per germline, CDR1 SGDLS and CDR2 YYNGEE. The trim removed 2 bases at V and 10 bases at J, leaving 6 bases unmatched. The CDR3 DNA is TGTGCCAGCAGCGTTGGGGGACAGGGATTCCAGTACTTC. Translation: CASSVGGQGFQYF.

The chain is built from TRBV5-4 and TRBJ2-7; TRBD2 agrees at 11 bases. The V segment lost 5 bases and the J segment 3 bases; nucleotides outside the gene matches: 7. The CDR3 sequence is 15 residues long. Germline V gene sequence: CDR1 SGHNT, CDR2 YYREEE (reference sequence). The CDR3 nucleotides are TGTGCCAGCAGTTATGGGGGACTAGCGGACTACGAGCAGTACTTC. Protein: CASSYGGLADYEQYF.